This TCR beta chain emerged from a study of early T cells in non-severe SARS-CoV-2 infection. In this sample, this clonotype turned up many times. Its cognate antigen is unknown. TCRdb passed the 5' RACE reads through MiXCR, listing each CDR3 protein once. The repertoire includes approximately 85,000 distinct CDR3 sequences, 9% to 15% of them detected once, and 6.5% sits in the top ten. V was shortened by 6 bases and J by 1 base, with 9 bases between the two germline ends. Germline-derived CDR1 and CDR2 are KGHSH and LQKENI. This CDR3 is 13 amino acids long. Study-level points and caveats: Anti-spike CD8 specificities were favored by VDJdb matching, whose results missed private and CD4 specificities.

Material: whole blood. The clonotype comes from an adult who was a healthcare worker with PCR-confirmed SARS-CoV-2 infection or an uninfected control (not recorded which). This chain connects TRBV18 to TRBJ2-5; D ambiguous. CDR3 nucleotides: TGTGCCAGCTCCCAGACTGGCCAAGAGACCCAGTACTTC. As protein: CASSQTGQETQYF.